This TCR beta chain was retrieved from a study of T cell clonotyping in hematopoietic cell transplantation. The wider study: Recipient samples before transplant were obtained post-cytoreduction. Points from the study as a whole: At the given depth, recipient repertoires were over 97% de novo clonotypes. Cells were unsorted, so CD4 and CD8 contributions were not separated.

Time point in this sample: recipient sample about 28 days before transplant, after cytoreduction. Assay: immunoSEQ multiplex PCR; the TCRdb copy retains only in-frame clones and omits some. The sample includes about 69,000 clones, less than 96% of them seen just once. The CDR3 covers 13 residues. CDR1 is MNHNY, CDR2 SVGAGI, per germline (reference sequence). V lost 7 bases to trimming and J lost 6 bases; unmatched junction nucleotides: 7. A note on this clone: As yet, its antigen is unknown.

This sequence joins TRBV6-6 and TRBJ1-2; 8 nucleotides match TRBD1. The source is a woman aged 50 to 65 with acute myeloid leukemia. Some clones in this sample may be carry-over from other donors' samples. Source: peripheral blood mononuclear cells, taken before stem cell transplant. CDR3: CASNRGRGHGYTF. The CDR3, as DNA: TGTGCCAGCAATAGGGGCAGGGGGCATGGCTACACCTTC.